Each of the 25 T cell receptor beta chains below was sequenced from the same sample in a study of shared clonotypes between healthy human individuals. This table comes from immunoSEQ multiplex PCR, and its TCRdb copy is limited to in-frame clones, with some not included. The sample has around 640,000 clones, 96% seen once; the top ten hold 0.11%. CD45RO negativity and positive selection for CCR7 defined naive CD8 cells, a population that excluded terminally differentiated effector memory CD45RA+ cells. The sample consisted of naive CD8+ T cells sorted from blood. The source is a young woman in good health.

This chain uses TRBV27 with TRBJ2-1, with 12 nucleotides matching TRBD2. The CDR3 sequence is 15 residues long. CDR1 is MNHEY, CDR2 SMNVEV, per germline (reference sequence). The J segment lost 12 bases and the V segment lost 4 bases, leaving 10 bases of the junction unmatched. The DNA of the CDR3 is TGTGCCAGCAGTTCGTCCAGACTAGCGGGAGCCGGGCAGTTCTTC. This codes for CASSSSRLAGAGQFF.

The chain joins TRBV9 to TRBJ2-7, with 7 nucleotides matching TRBD2. V shed 0 bases, J shed 7 bases, and the junction held 7 bases outside the gene matches. Germline V gene data show CDR1 as SGDLS and CDR2 as YYNGEE. This CDR3 comprises 14 residues. For the CDR3, the DNA is TGTGCCAGCAGCGTAGGGGGGAGGGCCGGTGAGCAGTACTTC. Protein sequence: CASSVGGRAGEQYF.

The chain joins TRBV5-5 to TRBJ2-1, with D perhaps TRBD1 (6 bases). The germline CDR1 and CDR2 sequences are SGHKS and YYEKEE (reference sequence). Trimming took 4 bases from V and 0 from J, leaving 11 bases between them. The length of the CDR3 is 15 residues. The CDR3 spells CASSLTGSSYNEQFF. For the CDR3, the DNA is TGTGCCAGCAGCCTTACAGGGAGCTCCTACAATGAGCAGTTCTTC.

The chain combines TRBV7-6 with TRBJ2-7; no clear D gene. Looked up from germline, CDR1 is SGHVS and CDR2 is FNYEAQ. The CDR3 has 12 residues. Trimming took off 1 base at V and 6 bases at J, with 7 bases between the two ends. CDR3: CASSLGMGEQYF. The CDR3 bases are TGTGCCAGCAGCTTAGGCATGGGCGAGCAGTACTTC.

This clone has just one count. The genes are TRBV2 and TRBJ1-5, with a possible D match to TRBD1 (5 bases). CDR1 is SNHLY, CDR2 FYNNEI, per germline. The CDR3 runs 15 residues. V lost 8 bases and J lost 1, with 15 bases in between. The CDR3 DNA reads TGTGCCAGCGGCAAGACAGATGGGAGCAATCAGCCCCAGCATTTT. Its translation is CASGKTDGSNQPQHF.

This rearrangement joins TRBV28 to TRBJ2-7, with TRBD1 matching over 10 bases. This CDR3 region has 18 residues. Looked up from germline, CDR1 is MDHEN and CDR2 is SYDVKM. Unmatched junction bases numbered 12, after V lost 3 bases and J lost 1 base. DNA for the CDR3: TGTGCCAGCAGTTTTGAGAGAACCGGGACAGGGGTATCCTACGAGCAGTACTTC. This encodes CASSFERTGTGVSYEQYF.

This chain's CDR3 is CASSLAEGVFRYEQYF. Written as DNA, the CDR3 is TGTGCCAGCAGCTTAGCGGAGGGAGTTTTCCGTTACGAGCAGTACTTC. The V call is TRBV7-9, the J call TRBJ2-7; TRBD2 is a possible D gene (6 bases). Germline V gene data show CDR1 as SEHNR and CDR2 as FQNEAQ (reference sequence). The length of the CDR3 is 16 residues. The V end was cut by 0 bases, the J end by 4 bases, with 16 bases between.

V is TRBV4-1 and J is TRBJ1-1; 11 positions match TRBD1. Trimming removed 3 bases from V and 6 bases from J; junction bases left unmatched: 3. The germline V gene has CDR1 MGHRA and CDR2 YSYEKL. The CDR3 has 14 residues. The CDR3 sequence: CASSQGQGGPEAFF. For the CDR3, the DNA is TGCGCCAGCAGCCAGGGACAGGGGGGCCCTGAAGCTTTCTTT.

The V call is TRBV4-1, the J call TRBJ2-3, with D perhaps being TRBD1 or TRBD2 (5 bases each). The CDR3 has 15 residues. Per germline, CDR1 MGHRA and CDR2 YSYEKL. The V gene lost 4 bases and the J gene lost 2 bases, with 13 bases spanning the gap. As DNA, the CDR3 is TGCGCCAGCAGCCGAATCGGGACCGTCACAGATACGCAGTATTTT. Its protein product is CASSRIGTVTDTQYF.

V gene TRBV28 combines with J gene TRBJ2-3; 9 nucleotides match TRBD2. The V segment lost 8 bases and the J segment 4 bases; nucleotides outside the gene matches: 10. This CDR3 region has 15 residues. Germline V gene sequence: CDR1 MDHEN, CDR2 SYDVKM. DNA for the CDR3: TGTGCCAGCGGATTCCAGCGGGAGGTCTCAGATACGCAGTATTTT. It yields the protein CASGFQREVSDTQYF.

A word on this clone: At the DNA level, this CDR3 is encoded by other sequences in the same sample as well. This chain connects TRBV13 to TRBJ2-7, with D unclear. Trimming pared 2 bases from V and 0 bases from J, leaving 5 bases between. The CDR3 consists of 13 residues. CDR1 and CDR2 (germline): PRHDT, FYEKMQ (reference sequence). The CDR3 coding sequence is TGTGCCAGCAGCTTATACGGCTCCTACGAGCAGTACTTC. It is translated as CASSLYGSYEQYF.

The rearrangement uses TRBV5-4 and TRBJ2-7, with D uncertain. CDR1 is SGHNT, CDR2 YYREEE, per germline (reference sequence). Between the trimmed V and J ends, which lost 2 bases and 0 bases, there was a span of 6 bases. The CDR3 spans 13 residues. The CDR3 DNA reads as TGTGCCAGCAGCTTTACTGCCTCCTACGAGCAGTACTTC. Its protein product is CASSFTASYEQYF.

The chain joins TRBV7-2 to TRBJ1-2; tentatively, D is TRBD1 (5 bases). The V and J ends lost 3 bases and 2 bases respectively, with 13 bases between them. CDR1 SGHTA and CDR2 FQGNSA come from the germline V gene. The CDR3 consists of 15 residues. The CDR3 loop reads CASSFFPDMNYGYTF. The CDR3 region has the DNA TGTGCCAGCAGCTTTTTCCCGGACATGAACTATGGCTACACCTTC.

This chain uses TRBV6-5 with TRBJ2-1; no reliable D call. Germline V gene sequence: CDR1 MNHEY, CDR2 SVGAGI. Trimming took 5 bases from V and 5 from J, leaving 10 bases between them. CDR3 length: 13 residues. CDR3 residues: CASSPTRDNEQFF. The CDR3 nucleotides are TGTGCCAGCAGTCCGACCCGAGACAATGAGCAGTTCTTC.

The rearrangement uses TRBV6-1 and TRBJ2-5; 12 bases align to TRBD1. Germline V gives CDR1 MNHNS, CDR2 SASEGT. The junction had 13 bases not matched to a gene; V was cut back by 4 bases and J by 7 bases. The CDR3 contains 17 residues. In nucleotides, the CDR3 is TGTGCCAGCAGTGTCCGGGACAGGGGGCCTAGAGAGGGGACCCAGTACTTC. Its protein is CASSVRDRGPREGTQYF.

This clone was seen only once. The V and J genes are TRBV15 and TRBJ2-7; weak D call: TRBD1 (5 bases). The CDR3 extends over 18 amino acids. The V gene lost 0 bases and the J gene lost 3 bases, with 21 bases spanning the gap. Looked up from germline, CDR1 is LNHNV and CDR2 is YYDKDF (reference sequence). CDR3 loop: CATSRDRVGSRQHYEQYF. The DNA for the CDR3 is TGTGCCACCAGCAGAGATCGGGTAGGCAGTCGACAGCACTACGAGCAGTACTTC. Variable domain in full (rest from reference TRBV15 and TRBJ2-7): DAMVIQNPRYQVTQFGKPVTLSCSQTLNHNVMYWYQQKSSQAPKLLFHYYDKDFNNEADTPDNFQSRRPNTSFCFLDIRSPGLGDTAMYLCATSRDRVGSRQHYEQYFGPGTRLTVT.

This clone was observed a single time. J is TRBJ2-3 and V is TRBV28; D unresolved. Germline-derived CDR1 and CDR2 are MDHEN and SYDVKM. The V end was cut by 3 bases, the J end by 0 bases, with 10 bases between. CDR3 length equals 15 residues. CDR3 nucleotide sequence: TGTGCCAGCAGTTTCAGGCAGGCGAGCACAGATACGCAGTATTTT. Translating gives CASSFRQASTDTQYF.

A single count supports this clone. The genes are TRBV6-5 and TRBJ2-5; D is perhaps TRBD2 (7 bases). Trimming left V 5 bases short and J 4 bases short, with 17 bases between. Germline V gene sequence: CDR1 MNHEY, CDR2 SVGAGI. This CDR3 contains 15 residues. The CDR3 spells CASSVGGGGSETQYF. CDR3 bases: TGTGCCAGCAGTGTGGGTGGGGGGGGCTCAGAGACCCAGTACTTC.

This rearrangement joins TRBV6-6 to TRBJ1-5, with D perhaps matching TRBD1 (5 bases). This CDR3 is built from 15 residues. Germline CDR1 and CDR2: MNHNY and SVGAGI (reference sequence). Trimming removed 6 bases at V and 3 bases at J, with 15 bases between. Here the CDR3 reads CASSMDTADNQPQHF. CDR3 bases: TGTGCCAGCAGCATGGACACCGCTGACAATCAGCCCCAGCATTTT.

The chain combines TRBV9 with TRBJ1-2; possible D gene TRBD1, 5 bases. The V end lost 4 bases, the J end lost 2 bases, and 9 bases lay between the germline ends. This CDR3 has 13 amino acids. CDR1 is SGDLS and CDR2 is YYNGEE in the germline V gene. This chain's CDR3 is CASSPGANYGYTF. The CDR3, as DNA: TGTGCCAGCAGCCCTGGGGCGAACTATGGCTACACCTTC.

J is TRBJ1-2 and V is TRBV15; no firm D call. This CDR3 contains 13 residues. The V end lost 5 bases, the J end lost 4 bases, and 11 bases lay between the germline ends. CDR1 LNHNV and CDR2 YYDKDF come from the germline V gene (reference sequence). The CDR3 coding sequence is TGTGCCACCAGCGCTCGAGGTGGCTATGGCTACACCTTC. Protein product: CATSARGGYGYTF.

The rearrangement links TRBV30 to TRBJ2-5; tentatively, D is TRBD1 or TRBD2 (5 bases each). Germline V gene sequence: CDR1 GTSNPN, CDR2 SVGIG (reference sequence). CDR3 length: 12 residues. V was pared by 0 bases and J by 4 bases, with 6 bases between. DNA for the CDR3: TGTGCCTGGAGTGTTGGGGGAGAGACCCAGTACTTC. It codes for CAWSVGGETQYF.

J is TRBJ1-5 and V is TRBV13; a weak D match, TRBD1 (5 bases). Trimming shortened V by 0 bases and J by 3 bases, and 9 bases separated the two germline ends. Germline V lookup: CDR1 PRHDT, CDR2 FYEKMQ (reference sequence). The CDR3 has 15 amino acids. CDR3 amino acids: CASSLGPGHNQPQHF. CDR3 nucleotide sequence: TGTGCCAGCAGCTTAGGGCCGGGGCACAATCAGCCCCAGCATTTT.

V gene TRBV29-1 combines with J gene TRBJ1-2, with D possibly matching TRBD1 (6 bases). The V and J ends lost 3 bases and 5 bases respectively, with 16 bases between them. The CDR3 covers 14 residues. Germline CDR1 SQVTM, CDR2 ANQGSEA. For the CDR3, the DNA is TGCAGCGTTGATGGGGACAAACACGGGTATGGCTACACCTTC. It translates to CSVDGDKHGYGYTF.

The chain employs TRBV10-1 and TRBJ2-7; 7 nucleotides match TRBD1. Trimming at V came to 2 bases and at J to 2 bases, leaving 6 bases not matched to a gene. Germline loops: CDR1 WNHNN, CDR2 SYGVQD (reference sequence). CDR3 length: 15 residues. The CDR3 loop is CASSEGDSEAYEQYF. In DNA, the CDR3 is TGCGCCAGCAGTGAGGGGGACAGCGAGGCCTACGAGCAGTACTTC.